The clone carrying this TCR beta chain has at least ten counts. The antigen remains undetermined. The CDR3 goes on 3 residues after the read ends, and that part is filled in from the germline J gene. This sample is part of a study of T cell clonality in common variable immunodeficiency. Sequencing input was equivalent genomic DNA from CVID and controls. Measured with immunoSEQ multiplex PCR; TCRdb has only the in-frame clones, and not every one. This sample carries about 34,000 clones and no singletons, and 0.95% goes to the top ten. Germline trimming cut 7 bases from V and 4 bases from J; bases unmatched to any gene: 9. The CDR3 is 15 residues long. CDR1 and CDR2 (germline): SEHNR, FQNEAQ (reference sequence). Overall study results and limits: CVID subjects showed higher TCRbeta clonality than healthy controls. Patient heterogeneity in the CVID cohort limited correlations between repertoire features and clinical complications. Common variable immunodeficiency TCR beta sequences reportedly had fewer deletions and N-nucleotide insertions.

This clonotype was sampled from a person between 18 and 75 years old in good health. Sequenced material: peripheral blood mononuclear cells. The chain uses TRBV7-9 and TRBJ1-4; TRBD1 matches at 7 bases. The CDR3 region is CASIPQGGGNEKLFF. The CDR3 bases that were read are TGTGCCAGCATCCCCCAGGGGGGCGGTAATGAAAAA.